This T cell receptor (beta chain) stems from a study of cytomegalovirus exposure and HLA in healthy donors. Primers for the PCR totalled 60 Vbeta and 13 Jbeta. Produced via immunoSEQ multiplex PCR; TCRdb's table is partial and in-frame only. The sample lists 150,000 or so clones, roughly 80% occurring once. Concerning this clone: Germline and junction disagree at one end, which may indicate a read error.

The TCR comes from a male donor in good health and CMV-seropositive. The sample comprised PBMCs.

The CDR3 coding sequence is TGTGCCAGCAGTTACTCGACAGGGACTGAAACTTTCTTT. It translates to CASSYSTGTETFF. The chain combines TRBV6-5 with TRBJ1-1, with 7 bases fitting TRBD1. This CDR3 has 13 amino acids. Germline V lookup: CDR1 MNHEY, CDR2 SVGAGI.